The entry that follows covers one T cell receptor beta chain sequence. Original methodology: The assay estimated nucleated cells by amplifying reference gene primers. Using immunoSEQ multiplex PCR, the repertoire was profiled, and TCRdb retains in-frame clones only, with some absent. The V and J calls and the clone size are those of that table, but D and trimming were determined from the DNA. The top ten hold roughly 8.2% of the sample, which has under 200,000 clones, just over 85% seen once. The data derive from a study of blood T cell repertoires in COVID-19. Overall study: COVID-19 samples collected from the United States, Italy and Spain covered acute and convalescent phases. Nucleic acid was either cDNA or gDNA, and it came from T cells, B-cell-depleted T cells, or PBMCs.

The sample consisted of peripheral blood. This clonotype originated in a man aged 60-69 years with acute or convalescent COVID-19.

CDR3 protein: CASGLVLGVVQPQHF. The CDR3 nucleotides read TGTGCTAGTGGTTTGGTACTGGGAGTAGTTCAGCCCCAGCATTTT. V and J are TRBV12-5 and TRBJ1-5; the D is unclear. The germline CDR1 and CDR2 sequences are LGHNT and FRNRAP. V was pared by 0 bases and J by 6 bases, with 12 bases between. The CDR3 loop spans 15 amino acids.